The clone carrying this TCR beta chain was counted between two and nine times. Its antigen is still unknown. Germline values: CDR1 PRHDT, CDR2 FYEKMQ (reference sequence). The CDR3 covers 15 residues. V was pared by 5 bases and J by 7 bases, with 8 bases of the junction left unmatched. Extraction of total RNA was performed on unfractionated whole blood. Individual cDNA molecules had unique molecular identifiers attached to them by the library. In the source study's methods: The number of TCRs in each sample had a median of approximately 93,000 and spanned about 23,224 to 690,600. MiXCR, applied by TCRdb to the reads, yields one record per CDR3 protein. TCRdb, not the original authors, processed these V and J calls. The sample yields about 120,000 distinct CDR3 sequences, about 8.9% seen once. The data were obtained in a study of human T cells and chemical hapten exposure. Across the whole study: Small volume differences among pooled libraries mainly caused per-sample TCR yield variation. Study results and limitations: TCRs exceeding a frequency of 1 in 1000 stayed unchanged under DPC sensitization.

The sequenced sample was whole blood. The clonotype originates from a human donor in good health. Some clones in this sample may be carry-over from other donors' samples. The rearrangement joins TRBV13 to TRBJ1-5, with 10 bases identical to TRBD1. CDR3 DNA: TGTGCCAGCAGCCCACGGGGGACAGGGGTACAGCCCCAGCATTTT. Protein product: CASSPRGTGVQPQHF.